The rows below give T cell receptor beta chains drawn from one sample of a study of neurological immune-mediated disorders. TCRdb re-called the 5' RACE reads through MiXCR, storing one row per CDR3 protein. Among 100,000 or so distinct CDR3 sequences, under 15% were seen once, and the ten largest hold approximately 4.5%. Input material: PBMCs. The source of these receptors is a female donor with HTLV-1-associated myelopathy (HAM/TSP). CDR3s include the opening cysteine and the closing phenylalanine or tryptophan. The D gene is left open where the match is weak. Rows give clone size only sometimes, using once, few, many, or a class for an expanded clone.

j_call | d_call | clone_size | cdr3_length | v_call | cdr3_nt | cdr3_aa
TRBJ2-2 | TRBD1 | . | 16 | TRBV2 | TGTGCCAGCAGTGTTTCCTGGACAGGAGACACCGGGGAGCTGTTTTTT | CASSVSWTGDTGELFF
TRBJ1-4 | TRBD1 | many | 15 | TRBV5-1 | TGCGCCAGCAGCGTGGGACAGGGGGTGGATGAAAAACTGTTTTTT | CASSVGQGVDEKLFF
TRBJ2-3 | . | many | 13 | TRBV28 | TGTGCCAGCAGGGTCACTAGCACAGATACGCAGTATTTT | CASRVTSTDTQYF
TRBJ2-3 | TRBD2 | few | 14 | TRBV5-1 | TGCGCCAGCAGCTTTGCGGGGGAGACAGATACGCAGTATTTT | CASSFAGETDTQYF
TRBJ2-3 | . | many | 15 | TRBV20-1 | TGCAGTGCTAGAGGGACCGGGGGCCCCACAGATACGCAGTATTTT | CSARGTGGPTDTQYF
TRBJ2-7 | . | many | 15 | TRBV27 | TGTGCCAGCAGTTTATCAGGGGCTGGGCTCTACGAGCAGTACTTC | CASSLSGAGLYEQYF
TRBJ2-1 | TRBD1 | medium-sized | 15 | TRBV5-1 | TGCGCCAGCAGCGCAGACAGGGGGCCGTACAATGAGCAGTTCTTC | CASSADRGPYNEQFF
TRBJ2-3 | . | many | 15 | TRBV24-1 | TGTGCCACCAGTGATTTCCCGGAACCCACAGATACGCAGTATTTT | CATSDFPEPTDTQYF
TRBJ2-7 | . | many | 13 | TRBV7-2 | TGTGCCAGCAGCCCTAGGAGCGGAGGGGAGCAGTACTTC | CASSPRSGGEQYF
TRBJ2-7 | . | . | 12 | TRBV7-8 | TGTGGCAGACCGGGACAATCCTACGAGCAGTACTTC | CGRPGQSYEQYF
TRBJ2-5 | . | many | 13 | TRBV10-3 | TGTGCCATCAGTCGCTTATACCAAGAGACCCAGTACTTC | CAISRLYQETQYF
TRBJ2-7 | . | many | 15 | TRBV5-5 | TGTGCCAGCAGCTTTAACCCAGAGGTTCCCTACGAGCAGTACTTC | CASSFNPEVPYEQYF
TRBJ2-7 | . | many | 14 | TRBV6-5 | TGTGCCAGCAGACGTGCAGGGGTGGGGTACGAGCAGTACTTC | CASRRAGVGYEQYF
TRBJ1-1 | . | many | 14 | TRBV12-3/TRBV12-4 | TGTGCCAGCAGTTTAAGTCTGTCAGACACTGAAGCTTTCTTT | CASSLSLSDTEAFF
TRBJ2-1 | . | many | 14 | TRBV7-9 | TGTGCCAGCAGCCCTCAATTAGCTGACAATGAGCAGTTCTTC | CASSPQLADNEQFF
TRBJ1-2 | TRBD1 | many | 15 | TRBV10-3 | TGTGCCACCACGGCCCTTGGACAGGACAACTATGGCTACACCTTC | CATTALGQDNYGYTF
TRBJ1-6 | TRBD1 | many | 15 | TRBV5-5 | TGTGCCAGCAGCTCGCGACAGGGTATATTTTCACCCCTCCACTTT | CASSSRQGIFSPLHF
TRBJ2-2 | . | many | 15 | TRBV5-1 | TGCGCCAGCAGCTCCTACCAGCAGGTAGCCGGGGAGCTGTTTTTT | CASSSYQQVAGELFF
TRBJ2-2 | . | many | 17 | TRBV5-1 | TGCGCCAGCAGCTTGTCTGTTGGAGATAGCGCGGCCCGTGGGCTGTTTTTT | CASSLSVGDSAARGLFF
TRBJ2-1 | TRBD1 | many | 16 | TRBV20-1 | TGCAGTGCTAGGCGGGACAGGTTGAGCTCCTACAATGAGCAGTTCTTC | CSARRDRLSSYNEQFF